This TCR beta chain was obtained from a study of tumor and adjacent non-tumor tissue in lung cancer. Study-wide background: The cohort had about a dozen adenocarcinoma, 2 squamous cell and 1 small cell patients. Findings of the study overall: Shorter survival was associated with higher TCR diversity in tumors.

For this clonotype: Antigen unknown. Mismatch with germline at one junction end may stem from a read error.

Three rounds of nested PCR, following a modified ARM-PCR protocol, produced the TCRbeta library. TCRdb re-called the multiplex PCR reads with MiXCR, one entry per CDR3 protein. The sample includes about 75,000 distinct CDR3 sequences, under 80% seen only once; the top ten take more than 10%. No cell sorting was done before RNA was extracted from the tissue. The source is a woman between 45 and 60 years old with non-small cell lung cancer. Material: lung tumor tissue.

The CDR3 reads CSVVKGLAGVGNEQLF. In DNA, the CDR3 is TGCAGTGTGGTTAAGGGACTAGCGGGAGTAGGCAATGAGCAGCTCTTC. The V and J genes are TRBV29-1 and TRBJ2-1, with 14 bases that match TRBD2. CDR3 length: 16 amino acids. CDR1 SQVTM and CDR2 ANQGSEA come from the germline V gene.